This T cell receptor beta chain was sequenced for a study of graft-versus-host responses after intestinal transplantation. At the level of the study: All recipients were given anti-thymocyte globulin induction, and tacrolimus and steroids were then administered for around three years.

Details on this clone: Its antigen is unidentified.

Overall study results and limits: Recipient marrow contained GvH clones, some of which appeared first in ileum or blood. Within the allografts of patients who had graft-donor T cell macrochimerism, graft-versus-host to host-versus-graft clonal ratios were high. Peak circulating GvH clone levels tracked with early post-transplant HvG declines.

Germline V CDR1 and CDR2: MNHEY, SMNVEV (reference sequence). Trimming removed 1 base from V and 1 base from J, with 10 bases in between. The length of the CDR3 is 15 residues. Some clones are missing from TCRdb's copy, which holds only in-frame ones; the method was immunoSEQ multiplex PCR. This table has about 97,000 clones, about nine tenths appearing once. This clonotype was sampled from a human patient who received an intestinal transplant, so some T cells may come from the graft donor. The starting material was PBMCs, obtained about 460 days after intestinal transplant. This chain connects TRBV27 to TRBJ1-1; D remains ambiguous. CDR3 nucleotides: TGTGCCAGCAGTTTATTTCCGGGATCGAACACTGAAGCTTTCTTT. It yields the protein CASSLFPGSNTEAFF.